This is a list of T cell receptor beta chains from one sample in a study of blood T cell repertoires in COVID-19. The data were produced by immunoSEQ multiplex PCR, yet TCRdb's version contains in-frame clones alone and is incomplete. Found here are roughly 55,000 clones, around 83% of them singletons; the top ten hold under 2%. Sequencing used peripheral blood. Receptor source: a woman between 55 and 75 years old with acute or convalescent COVID-19. The CDR3 runs from the conserved cysteine through the conserved F or W. A D gene is named only where the DNA matches it firmly. Part of the rows lack a size; the others show once, few, many or a class for expanded clones.

>TRBD2|14|TRBJ2-3|once|TRBV9
TGTGCCAGCAGCGTAGATAGCGGGAGTGGTACGCAGTATTTT
CASSVDSGSGTQYF
>-|15|TRBJ1-2|-|TRBV7-2
TGTGCCAGCAGCCCGCACCCCCAGGAAGGTTATGGCTACACCTTC
CASSPHPQEGYGYTF
>-|15|TRBJ1-1|-|TRBV18
TGTGCCAGCTCACCACCGGGGGCGAGGAACACTGAAGCTTTCTTT
CASSPPGARNTEAFF
>-|14|TRBJ1-4|-|TRBV5-1
TGCGCCAGCAGCTTGGGTTCGGGTGGTGAAAAACTGTTTTTT
CASSLGSGGEKLFF
>-|14|TRBJ1-1|-|TRBV3-1/TRBV3-2
TGTGCCAGCAATGACCTAGCGAGCAACACTGAAGCTTTCTTT
CASNDLASNTEAFF
>-|14|TRBJ1-2|few|TRBV28
TGTGCCAGCAGCCCGGCGGGGTACGGGGATGGCTACACCTTC
CASSPAGYGDGYTF
>-|15|TRBJ1-5|-|TRBV6-2/TRBV6-3
TGTGCCAGCAGTTACGGGGGGACGGGCAATCAGCCCCAGCATTTT
CASSYGGTGNQPQHF
>-|13|TRBJ2-3|-|TRBV15
TGTGCCACCAGCAGAGGCGCGACAGATACGCAGTATTTT
CATSRGATDTQYF
>TRBD2|16|TRBJ2-2|-|TRBV6-2/TRBV6-3
TGTGCCAGCAGTTACTTGACGGGGGGGCTGAACGGGGAGCTGTTTTTT
CASSYLTGGLNGELFF
>TRBD2|15|TRBJ2-1|-|TRBV11-2
TGTGCCAGCAGCTTACGGCGGGAGTACGTAAATGAGCAGTTCTTC
CASSLRREYVNEQFF
>-|14|TRBJ2-1|-|TRBV6-5
TGTGCCAGCACCGACAGGAGCTCCTACAATGAGCAGTTCTTC
CASTDRSSYNEQFF
>-|16|TRBJ1-2|-|TRBV7-8
TGTGCCAGCAGCCTGGTGGCAGGCTTCCAGTTCTATGGCTACACCTTC
CASSLVAGFQFYGYTF
>TRBD2|15|TRBJ2-3|-|TRBV7-3
TGTGCCAGCAGCTCCGCAGCGGGGGGAACAGATACGCAGTATTTT
CASSSAAGGTDTQYF
>TRBD1|14|TRBJ1-6|-|TRBV27
TGTGCCAGCAGTTTTCACAGGGGGAATTCACCCCTCCACTTT
CASSFHRGNSPLHF
>TRBD1|16|TRBJ2-7|-|TRBV7-6
TGTGCCAGCAGCTCGGTTGAGGGAACAGGGGGCCACGAGCAGTACTTC
CASSSVEGTGGHEQYF
>TRBD1|15|TRBJ2-7|-|TRBV9
TGTGCCAGCAGCGTCGGACAGGGGGCATCCTACGAGCAGTACTTC
CASSVGQGASYEQYF
>TRBD2|17|TRBJ2-1|once|TRBV15
TGTGCCACCAGCCGTGGTAGCGGGCTTCAAACCCCAAATGAGCAGTTCTTC
CATSRGSGLQTPNEQFF
>-|14|TRBJ2-5|-|TRBV4-1
TGCGCCAGCAGCCAAGGCGGCGGGCCCGAGACCCAGTACTTC
CASSQGGGPETQYF
>TRBD1|15|TRBJ1-4|-|TRBV28
TGTGCCAGCAGCCCTCCCGGGACAGACCACCGAAAACTGTTTTTT
CASSPPGTDHRKLFF
>-|13|TRBJ1-4|-|TRBV5-6
TGTGCCAGCAGCACCGGACAGAATGAAAAACTGTTTTTT
CASSTGQNEKLFF
>-|12|TRBJ2-7|few|TRBV7-3
TGTGCCAGCAGCTCTTACTCCTACGAGCAGTACTTC
CASSSYSYEQYF
>-|14|TRBJ1-4|-|TRBV28
TGTGCCAGCAGTTTCCGGCAGGGTAGAGAAAAACTGTTTTTT
CASSFRQGREKLFF
>-|14|TRBJ2-5|-|TRBV18
TGTGCCAGCTCACCAGTCAGGGGACAAGAGACCCAGTACTTC
CASSPVRGQETQYF
>-|15|TRBJ2-3|-|TRBV2
TGTGCCAGCAGTCCAAAACAGGGGAGGATAGATACGCAGTATTTT
CASSPKQGRIDTQYF
>TRBD1|14|TRBJ1-1|-|TRBV18
TGTGCCAGCTCACCCGGGACAGAGAATTCTGAAGCTTTCTTT
CASSPGTENSEAFF
>TRBD1|15|TRBJ1-1|-|TRBV5-4
TGTGCCAGCAGCATACCTGGACAGGGCCGCACTGAAGCTTTCTTT
CASSIPGQGRTEAFF
>TRBD1|14|TRBJ1-5|-|TRBV2
TGTGCCAGCAGAAGGGACAGGGAGAATCAGCCCCAGCATTTT
CASRRDRENQPQHF
>-|12|TRBJ2-3|-|TRBV7-2
TGTGCCAGCAGCTCCGCAGGGGCTACGCAGTATTTT
CASSSAGATQYF
>-|13|TRBJ1-2|once|TRBV19
TGTGCCAGTAGTACTGCCAGGGTGGGCGGCTACACCTTC
CASSTARVGGYTF
>TRBD1|16|TRBJ1-2|once|TRBV11-2
TGTGCCAGCAGCTTAGATGGAGGGACAGGGCCCTATGGCTACACCTTC
CASSLDGGTGPYGYTF
>TRBD1|15|TRBJ1-1|-|TRBV5-1
TGCGCCAGCAGCACCCGGACAGGACCAAACACTGAAGCTTTCTTT
CASSTRTGPNTEAFF